This T cell receptor (beta chain) was sequenced during a study of cytomegalovirus exposure and HLA in healthy donors. The CDR3 sequence is 16 residues long. J was trimmed by 3 bases and V by 2 bases; bases with no gene match: 1. From germline, CDR1 is SGHVS and CDR2 FNYEAQ. A multiplex PCR was run with 60 Vbeta primers and 13 Jbeta primers. Repertoires were generated with immunoSEQ multiplex PCR, while TCRdb's copy carries only in-frame clones and drops some. Here the sample spans around 160,000 clones, around 68% being singletons. The chain combines TRBV7-6 with TRBJ2-1, with 13 bases fitting TRBD2. This receptor was obtained from a man aged 50 to 59 in good health and CMV-seronegative. Sample: PBMCs. Written as DNA, the CDR3 is TGTGCCAGCAGCTTAACTAGCGGGGGGGGCTACAATGAGCAGTTCTTC. Translating it yields CASSLTSGGGYNEQFF.